Listed below are T cell receptor beta chains from one sample, sequenced in a study of Ad26.COV2.S vaccination and SARS-CoV-2 variants. Profiling relied on immunoSEQ multiplex PCR, and the TCRdb table lists in-frame clones only, not all of them. This sample has more than 300,000 clones, with 80% to 90% found just once. Sequenced material: peripheral blood, taken in a trial of Ad26.COV2.S vaccine versus placebo. Receptors originate from a person aged 18-65 years who received the Ad26.COV2.S COVID-19 vaccine or a placebo. Each CDR3 is given with its conserved first and last residue. A D gene is named only where the DNA matches it firmly. Size is stated for part of the rows, as once, few or many counts, or as a class when the clone is expanded.

>-|TRBJ2-5|TRBV7-6|-
CASSLAGRGQGYQETQYF
TGTGCCAGCAGCTTAGCGGGCCGGGGGCAGGGGTACCAAGAGACCCAGTACTTC
>few|TRBJ2-1|TRBV25-1|-
CASAKGGYNEQFF
TGTGCCAGCGCCAAGGGGGGCTACAATGAGCAGTTCTTC
>-|TRBJ2-1|TRBV6-2/TRBV6-3|TRBD2
CASSYTRTSGLPPDEQFF
TGTGCCAGCAGTTACACTCGGACTAGCGGTCTTCCCCCCGATGAGCAGTTCTTC
>-|TRBJ2-1|TRBV6-5|TRBD2
CASSYSLAGLYNEQFF
TGTGCCAGCAGTTACTCGTTAGCGGGTCTGTACAATGAGCAGTTCTTC
>-|TRBJ2-5|TRBV30|-
CAWSLEEETQYF
TGTGCCTGGAGTCTCGAGGAAGAGACCCAGTACTTC
>-|TRBJ2-7|TRBV7-8|TRBD1
CASSKGQGAFEQYF
TGTGCCAGCAGCAAGGGACAGGGGGCCTTCGAGCAGTACTTC
>-|TRBJ1-1|TRBV30|-
CAWSVRGSEAFF
TGTGCCTGGAGTGTACGGGGCAGTGAAGCTTTCTTT
>-|TRBJ1-1|TRBV10-2|-
CASSEGGWNTEAFF
TGCGCCAGCAGTGAGGGCGGTTGGAACACTGAAGCTTTCTTT
>-|TRBJ1-1|TRBV7-9|-
CASSSGVVNTEAFF
TGTGCCAGCAGCTCAGGGGTGGTGAACACTGAAGCTTTCTTT
>-|TRBJ2-5|TRBV5-1|-
CASSLNGGSGRLRQETQYF
TGCGCCAGCAGCTTGAACGGGGGCTCCGGCCGTTTAAGGCAAGAGACCCAGTACTTC
>few|TRBJ1-2|TRBV27|TRBD1
CASSFSGGLRGYTF
TGTGCCAGCAGTTTCTCAGGGGGTCTGCGGGGCTACACCTTC
>-|TRBJ1-1|TRBV7-8|TRBD1
CASGRQGGGTEAFF
TGTGCCAGCGGAAGACAGGGAGGCGGCACTGAAGCTTTCTTT
>-|TRBJ2-3|TRBV11-3|-
CASSPMGDTQYF
TGTGCCAGCAGCCCTATGGGGGATACGCAGTATTTT
>few|TRBJ1-6|TRBV7-6|-
CASSLAGGPNSPLHF
TGTGCCAGCAGCTTAGCGGGCGGACCCAATTCACCCCTCCACTTT
>-|TRBJ2-1|TRBV9|-
CASSGDSLSYNEQFF
TGTGCCAGCAGCGGGGACTCCCTCTCCTACAATGAGCAGTTCTTC
>-|TRBJ2-7|TRBV21-1|-
CASSADRVSYEQYF
TGTGCCAGCAGCGCTGACAGGGTGTCCTACGAGCAGTACTTC
>-|TRBJ2-3|TRBV5-1|TRBD2
CASSSTAGRFTDTQYF
TGCGCCAGCAGCTCAACAGCGGGAAGGTTCACAGATACGCAGTATTTT
>-|TRBJ2-7|TRBV28|TRBD2
CASSLAGGPREQYF
TGTGCCAGCAGCCTGGCGGGAGGGCCCCGGGAGCAGTACTTC
>-|TRBJ2-3|TRBV7-9|-
CASSFWTDYTDTQYF
TGTGCCAGCAGCTTCTGGACAGACTACACAGATACGCAGTATTTT
>-|TRBJ1-4|TRBV18|-
CASSPSNEKLFF
TGTGCCAGCTCACCTTCTAATGAAAAACTGTTTTTT
>-|TRBJ1-5|TRBV28|-
CASSFLQGYGQPQHF
TGTGCCAGCAGTTTTTTGCAAGGGTACGGTCAGCCCCAGCATTTT
>-|TRBJ1-5|TRBV7-9|-
CASSLAGGSGQPQHF
TGTGCCAGCAGCTTAGCAGGAGGGTCCGGACAGCCCCAGCATTTT
>-|TRBJ2-7|TRBV19|-
CASSMNRYEQYF
TGTGCCAGTAGTATGAACAGGTACGAGCAGTACTTC
>-|TRBJ1-4|TRBV10-3|-
CAISGPMGGKLFF
TGTGCCATCAGCGGCCCGATGGGGGGAAAACTGTTTTTT
>-|TRBJ1-2|TRBV7-2|-
CASSNEGSFYGYTF
TGTGCCAGCAGCAACGAGGGTAGCTTCTATGGCTACACCTTC
>-|TRBJ2-6|TRBV19|-
CASTATPSSGANVLTF
TGTGCCAGCACAGCCACCCCGAGCTCTGGGGCCAACGTCCTGACTTTC
>-|TRBJ1-1|TRBV6-5|-
CASSFKQGTEAFF
TGTGCCAGCAGTTTCAAACAGGGAACTGAAGCTTTCTTT
>-|TRBJ1-2|TRBV4-3|TRBD1
CASSQVPGGPYGYTF
TGCGCCAGCAGCCAAGTGCCAGGGGGCCCTTATGGCTACACCTTC
>once|TRBJ2-1|TRBV24-1|TRBD2
CATSDSLNPAGGHNEQFF
TGTGCCACCAGTGATTCCCTCAATCCAGCGGGAGGTCACAATGAGCAGTTCTTC
>-|TRBJ2-7|TRBV5-6|-
CASSLVGLASDEQYF
TGTGCCAGCAGCTTGGTCGGGCTAGCTTCTGACGAGCAGTACTTC
>-|TRBJ2-5|TRBV25-1|-
CASTASARRGETQYF
TGTGCCAGCACCGCCTCGGCCCGACGCGGGGAGACCCAGTACTTC
>-|TRBJ2-1|TRBV4-3|TRBD2
CASSQESRGAGDEQFF
TGCGCCAGCAGCCAAGAATCGCGGGGGGCTGGCGATGAGCAGTTCTTC
>-|TRBJ2-6|TRBV6-1|-
CASSEVFATGANVLTF
TGTGCCAGCAGTGAAGTATTCGCCACTGGGGCCAACGTCCTGACTTTC
>-|TRBJ2-1|TRBV2|TRBD2
CASRAMLGGYGEQFF
TGTGCCAGCAGAGCTATGCTCGGGGGGTACGGTGAGCAGTTCTTC
>-|TRBJ2-5|TRBV28|-
CASSVGVLETQYF
TGTGCCAGCAGTGTAGGGGTATTGGAGACCCAGTACTTC
>-|TRBJ1-1|TRBV12-2|-
CASRHLDLEEAFF
TGTGCAAGTCGCCACCTAGACCTCGAAGAAGCTTTCTTT
>-|TRBJ2-5|TRBV9|TRBD2
CASSVAPSGSVPETQYF
TGTGCCAGCAGCGTAGCCCCTAGCGGGAGTGTCCCAGAGACCCAGTACTTC
>few|TRBJ1-1|TRBV7-9|-
CASSWDGNTEAFF
TGTGCCAGCAGCTGGGACGGGAACACTGAAGCTTTCTTT
>-|TRBJ2-5|TRBV7-9|-
CASSRSQETQYF
TGTGCCAGCAGCCGATCCCAAGAGACCCAGTACTTC
>-|TRBJ1-5|TRBV11-2|TRBD1
CASSSYGGQLRNQPQHF
TGTGCCAGCAGCTCCTATGGGGGACAGCTCCGCAATCAGCCCCAGCATTTT
>-|TRBJ2-5|TRBV6-4|TRBD1
CASSAPRQGTSPEETQYF
TGTGCCAGCAGTGCACCGAGACAGGGGACCAGCCCGGAGGAGACCCAGTACTTC
>-|TRBJ2-3|TRBV7-2|TRBD2
CASSLAGLAGAMADTQYF
TGTGCCAGCAGCTTAGCGGGACTAGCGGGGGCCATGGCAGATACGCAGTATTTT
>few|TRBJ1-2|TRBV28|-
CASSQTRGHGGYTF
TGTGCCAGCAGTCAGACCCGGGGACACGGTGGCTACACCTTC
>few|TRBJ2-1|TRBV20-1|-
CSARDFPEQFF
TGCAGTGCTAGAGATTTCCCTGAGCAGTTCTTC